This T cell receptor (beta chain) derives from a study of radiotherapy plus CTLA-4 blockade in lung cancer. Focal radiation with ipilimumab CTLA-4 blockade was given to patients with chemo-refractory metastatic non-small-cell lung cancer. The table lists this clone with a count of one. The method was immunoSEQ multiplex PCR; TCRdb's version includes in-frame clones alone and lacks a portion of them. The table has some 70,000 clones, over 75% seen once; the top ten hold around 4%. The CDR3 runs to 15 residues. V lost 6 bases and J 0 bases, leaving 14 bases between the germline ends. From germline, CDR1 is SNHLY and CDR2 FYNNEI.

This clonotype was sampled from a human donor with non-small cell lung cancer who had a partial response to radiotherapy plus ipilimumab. Material: peripheral blood, obtained from a patient treated with radiotherapy plus ipilimumab. The chain uses TRBV2 and TRBJ2-5; tentative D call: TRBD1 (6 bases). CDR3 nucleotide sequence: TGTGCCAGCAGGAGATCCGGGACATACCAAGAGACCCAGTACTTC. Translated: CASRRSGTYQETQYF.